This T cell receptor beta chain was observed in a study of identical twins. The study's findings and limits: Invariant populations such as MAIT and iNKT cells could partly muddle zero-insertion analyses. Abundant beta clonotypes from cord blood bore fewer insertions; memory repertoires lacked this pattern.

Template switching added a universal primer binding site, and final cDNA carried unique molecular identifiers. MiXCR, run by TCRdb on the 5' RACE reads, gives a single entry per CDR3 protein. The table includes a few hundred thousand distinct CDR3 sequences, about 10% detected once. The germline V gene encodes CDR1 SGHRS and CDR2 YFSETQ. V dropped 4 bases and J dropped 5; count of bases not matched to a gene: 6. The CDR3 length is 16 residues. This clonotype showed up many times. Its matching antigen is unknown. The V call is TRBV5-1, the J call TRBJ2-5, with 15 nucleotides matching TRBD2. Sample: memory T cells sorted from blood. This receptor was identified in a man in his forties or fifties in good health. The chain's CDR3 is CASSQGLAGGGETQYF. The DNA for the CDR3 is TGCGCCAGCAGCCAAGGACTAGCGGGAGGGGGGGAGACCCAGTACTTC.